This T cell receptor beta chain was captured by sequencing in a study of cytomegalovirus exposure and HLA in healthy donors (dated by TCRdb to about 2017). General notes on the study: An earlier analysis of about 530 of the donors reported 276 Gb of sequence data and about 120 million unique TCR beta sequences obtained from approximately 180 million T cells. Donor age, sex, ethnicity and CMV serostatus were compiled alongside the repertoire data. Because of strong linkage in the cohort, roughly five DR-DQ haplotypes were treated as single units for association and clustering. A later genetic analysis took genome-wide SNP genotypes for about 55% of the 666 donors and used that subset as a discovery cohort. A separate validation cohort of over 95 different subjects was used in addition to the approximately 700-subject first cohort. An early release that covered approximately 600 HLA-typed donors contained around 300 gigabases of sequencing data and 85 million to 100 million unique TCR sequences. A later analysis re-analyzed previously published TCR beta repertoires from 600 to 850 donors and added high-resolution HLA genotyping to study TCR occurrence patterns. The aim of the study was to test whether cataloging public T cell receptors could identify signatures of past pathogen exposure. The genetic ancestry cluster associated with self-reported Caucasian donors included 81% of the roughly 400 genotyped donors. The later analysis used no new phenotypic data to find candidate immune exposures, relying instead on TCR beta sequences and their occurrence across donors. Every repertoire in the discovery cohort had been generated on one and the same sequencing platform. Among around 400 genotyped donors of the cohort, an average of around 250,000 unique TCR beta nucleotide sequences was sequenced per donor, of which roughly 17% were non-productive. An earlier analysis of 450 to 750 of the donors used high-throughput TCR beta sequencing to judge whether each TCR beta V gene segment behaved as functional or pseudogenic. To predict cytomegalovirus infection status, the study combined high-throughput TCR immunosequencing, statistical association of individual TCRs with disease status, and machine learning. The number of donors typed differed by locus, with 629-630 for A, B, C, DRB1 and DQB1, about 500 for DQA1, 600 to 610 for DPA1, and around 450 for DPB1. Using immunosequencing, the study profiled T cell repertoires from 500 to 800 subjects and related those repertoires to cytomegalovirus serostatus. HLA typing included class I and class II loci at four-digit resolution.

In total, 500 to 700 healthy bone marrow donors made up the cohort. All cohort members were sampled while nominally healthy, although unrecorded immune exposures were likely present. The donor was CMV seronegative and belonged to the group of 350 or so seronegative cohort members. Every donor gave a peripheral blood sample, and the peripheral blood mononuclear cells from that sample were used for TCR beta sequencing. Genomic DNA extraction from the blood cell samples was performed with the Qiagen DNeasy Blood Extraction Kit. About this clone: It lacks a known antigen. No per-base quality is available; no much larger clone lies one base away.

Overall study results and their limits: A few of the identified cytomegalovirus-associated TCR beta chains were confirmed in vitro to be specific for cytomegalovirus antigens. The authors suggested that the approach could potentially be extended to other disease states and immunological phenotypes. A further reported finding was that TCR beta sequences accurately predicted the HLA-A and HLA-B alleles for most subjects in the first cohort. At a false discovery rate of 0.05, a later analysis linked about 16,000 TCR beta sequences to specific HLA alleles. Linkage disequilibrium might explain the correlated functional status among segregating V segments, but an unknown experimental factor could not be ruled out. In an earlier analysis of approximately 590 of the donors, most TCR beta V segments appeared in productive rearrangements about 87% or about 30% of the time, broadly matching IMGT annotations. A later analysis found that most CMV-associated TCR beta chains appeared HLA-restricted, with HLA associations seemingly driven largely by CMV exposure. Assigning TCR associations to individual alleles was difficult when HLA alleles, especially DR and DQ, strongly co-occurred. An association between a missense DCLRE1C variant and V-gene and J-gene trimming of TCR beta chains was found in a later genetic analysis and replicated in an independent cohort. In a later analysis, HLA-associated TCR beta chains showed more clonal expansion and lower generation probabilities than non-associated chains that were equally common. About 17 rarely observed V segments, including chromosome 9 orphons, were excluded from the earlier analysis of a few hundred of the donors because counts were too low. In this cohort, only TCR beta chains were sequenced, and detectable features were limited by the absence of alpha or paired-chain data. The classifier was reported to diagnose cytomegalovirus status with high specificity and sensitivity in both the original and validation cohorts. Sequencing depth was assumed to be roughly uniform across donors in the presence/absence analyses, though that assumption may not hold. CMV serostatus was the only immune exposure information available for the cohort. The study gave a list of under 200 TCR beta chains associated with cytomegalovirus. Compared with the approximately 700-donor mean, donors in an Asian-associated ancestry cluster had fewer N-insertions in productive TCRs, according to a later genetic analysis. Most TCR sequences were observed very rarely across donors, whereas some public TCRs were present in many individuals. Because some donors lacked HLA typing at each locus, the association tests relied only on the typed subset. The sequencing pipeline was judged likely to have produced a cluster of highly shared sequence variants as a technical artifact. A later analysis reported that several top co-occurrence clusters appeared linked to parvovirus B19, influenza, CMV and Epstein-Barr virus. In a later analysis, TCR association rates were found to vary across HLA loci, with the most associated TCRs seen for DRB1 alleles and the fewest for HLA-C alleles.

The library came from the immunoSEQ multiplex PCR assay. The multiplex PCR relied on a mix of 60 forward primers for TCR Vbeta segments and 13 reverse primers for TCR Jbeta segments. A multiplex PCR assay on genomic DNA amplified the CDR3 region of rearranged TCR beta genes. The amplified TCR beta libraries were sequenced on the Illumina HiSeq System as 87-base-pair reads. In the paper's pipeline: A later analysis tallied roughly 76 million unique TCR beta chains across the 666 repertoires, and approximately 12 million of those chains were shared by two or more donors. A nearest-neighbor algorithm error-corrected the raw reads and collapsed the reads into unique sequences, merging closely related sequences to remove PCR and sequencing errors. Alignment of CDR3 sequences to IMGT reference sequences was used to assign V, D and J gene segments. For a sequence to be retained, a match of at least six nucleotides to both a V gene segment and a J gene segment was required. A rearrangement counted as productive if the CDR3 had no stop codons and remained in frame with V and J, and every other rearrangement counted as non-productive. CDR3 was defined according to IMGT convention as the region running from the second conserved V-encoded cysteine to the conserved J-encoded phenylalanine. The earlier analysis of 450 to 750 of the donors excluded any sequence lacking an unambiguous match to a single V gene segment. An earlier analysis of under 750 of the donors called V segments functional above 56.7% productive rearrangements and segregating when the between-donor standard deviation exceeded 5%. A statistical classification framework was built to diagnose cytomegalovirus status from the catalog of TCR beta chain sequences. V and J gene assignment, in a later analysis, came from comparing TCR nucleotide sequences with IMGT/GENE-DB human TR gene sequences. In a later analysis, CDR3 sequences and most-parsimonious VDJ recombination scenarios were assigned using the TCRdist pipeline. In a later analysis, every TCR beta chain was defined by the combination of its CDR3 amino acid sequence and its V-gene family, and reads without a unique V-gene family were dropped. In a later analysis, approximately 590 highly shared, low-generation-probability nucleotide sequences were removed to address suspected cross-contamination and a sequencing artifact. For each public chain, a later analysis derived a clonal expansion index from normalized ranks of inferred template counts within each repertoire. In a later analysis, generation probabilities were computed with a VDJ recombination model fitted to out-of-frame rearrangements, and the resulting probabilities were checked against IGoR. In a later analysis, TCR-TCR, TCR-HLA and TCR-CMV co-occurrence was scored with hypergeometric tests, and a repertoire-size bias correction was applied to TCR pairs. In a later analysis, false discovery rates were estimated by permuting HLA or CMV assignments 20 times. In a later analysis, co-occurring TCRs were grouped using DBSCAN, and TCRdist sequence similarity was added for clustering within HLA-allele-positive subsets. Repertoires with fewer than 30,000 or more than 120,000 public chains, plus five repertoires with anomalous nucleotide sharing, were excluded from co-occurrence clustering. TCRdb carries this immuneACCESS record with in-frame sequences only. Its versions omit some clonotypes, under half of them owing to an unresolved V gene in the studies checked, with the rest unexplained. The V and J calls and clone size were taken over from that table, and D and trimming were inferred from the DNA. The sample includes some 190,000 clones, with over 70% observed a single time. Of the sample, 1.2% falls within the top ten clones.

The sample taken for sequencing was PBMCs. The receptor was derived from a boy aged 2 to 10 in good health and CMV-seronegative.

The CDR3 protein is CASSQANSGANVLTF. The sequenced DNA is TGTGCCAGCAGCCAAGCAAACTCTGGGGCCAACGTCCTGACTTTC. Here the chain combines TRBV4-2 and TRBJ2-6, with no confidently assigned D gene. CDR3 length: 15 amino acids, cysteine to phenylalanine. Kept here is only the CDR3 DNA, which spans 45 bases and is read in frame from base 1. The germline V gene provides CDR1 LGHNA and CDR2 YNFKEQ. V is pared back by 1 base and J by 0 bases, with 4 bases lying between the germline termini.